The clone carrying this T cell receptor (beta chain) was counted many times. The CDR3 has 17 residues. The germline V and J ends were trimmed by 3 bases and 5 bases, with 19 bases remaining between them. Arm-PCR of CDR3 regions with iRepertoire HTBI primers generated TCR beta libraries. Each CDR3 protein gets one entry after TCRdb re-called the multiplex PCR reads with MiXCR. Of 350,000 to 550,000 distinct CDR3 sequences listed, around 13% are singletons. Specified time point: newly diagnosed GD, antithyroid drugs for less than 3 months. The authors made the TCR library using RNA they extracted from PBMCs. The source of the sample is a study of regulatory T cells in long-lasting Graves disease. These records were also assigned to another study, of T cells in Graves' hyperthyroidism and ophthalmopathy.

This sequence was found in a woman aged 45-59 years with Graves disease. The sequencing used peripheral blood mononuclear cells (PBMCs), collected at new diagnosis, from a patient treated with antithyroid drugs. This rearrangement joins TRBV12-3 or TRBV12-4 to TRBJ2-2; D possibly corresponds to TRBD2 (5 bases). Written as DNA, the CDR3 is TGTGCCAGCAGTTTTATCTGGGAGAGCGGAGCTACCGGGGAGCTGTTTTTT. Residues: CASSFIWESGATGELFF.